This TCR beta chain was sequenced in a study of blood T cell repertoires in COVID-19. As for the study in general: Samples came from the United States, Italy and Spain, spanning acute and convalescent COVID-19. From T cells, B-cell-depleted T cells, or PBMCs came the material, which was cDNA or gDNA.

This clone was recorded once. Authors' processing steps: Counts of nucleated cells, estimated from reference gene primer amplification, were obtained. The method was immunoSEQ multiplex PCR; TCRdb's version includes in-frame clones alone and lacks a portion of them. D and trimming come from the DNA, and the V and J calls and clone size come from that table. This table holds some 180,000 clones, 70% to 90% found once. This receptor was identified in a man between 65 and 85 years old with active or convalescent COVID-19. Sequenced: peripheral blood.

The CDR3 is CSVSGSDQPQHF. The CDR3 DNA reads as TGCAGCGTTTCTGGCAGCGATCAGCCCCAGCATTTT. The rearrangement links TRBV29-1 to TRBJ1-5; D not resolved. Trimming cost V 5 bases and J 5 bases, with 10 bases left between them. The CDR3 is 12 amino acids. Germline V gene data show CDR1 as SQVTM and CDR2 as ANQGSEA.